This entry concerns a single T cell receptor beta chain. Its antigen is as yet unknown. Repertoires were generated with immunoSEQ multiplex PCR, while TCRdb's copy carries only in-frame clones and drops some. This sample carries 120,000 to 150,000 clones, around 87% of them seen once, and the ten largest clones take approximately 8.7%. The data are from a study of cytomegalovirus exposure and HLA in healthy donors. From germline, CDR1 is MNHEY and CDR2 SVGAGI. V was trimmed by 5 bases and J by 0 bases, leaving 11 bases between them. The CDR3 consists of 15 residues. Overall study results and limits: The investigators catalogued some 160 TCR beta chains as cytomegalovirus-associated. Specificity for CMV antigens was confirmed in vitro for a few of the CMV-associated chains. For cytomegalovirus status, the classifier reportedly gave diagnoses with high specificity and sensitivity. Within the 130 or so validation repertoires, first-cohort TCR clusters tended to co-occur, according to a later analysis.

J is TRBJ1-5 and V is TRBV6-5; D gene ambiguous. Sequenced input: PBMCs. This clonotype was sampled from a man younger than 30 in good health and CMV-seropositive. CDR3 in amino acids: CASSPTQYSNQPQHF. As DNA, the CDR3 is TGTGCCAGCAGTCCCACCCAGTATAGCAATCAGCCCCAGCATTTT.